These T cell receptor beta chains were read from a single sample in a study of blood T cell repertoires in COVID-19. TCRdb keeps only in-frame clones here, not all; method: immunoSEQ multiplex PCR. This sample has under 300,000 clones, with around 83% found just once. Sequenced input: peripheral blood. The source of these receptors is a man younger than 35 with active or convalescent COVID-19. Each CDR3 is given with its conserved first and last residue. D genes are given only for firm matches. Clone size, where shown, is once, few, many, or a class for clones that have expanded.

clone size	V gene	J gene	D gene	CDR3 protein	CDR3 DNA
-	TRBV10-2	TRBJ1-4	-	CATGVAGDEKLFF	TGCGCCACCGGGGTTGCAGGGGATGAAAAACTGTTTTTT
once	TRBV28	TRBJ1-5	-	CASSEKDYPAQPQHF	TGTGCCAGCAGCGAAAAGGACTACCCGGCACAGCCCCAGCATTTT
-	TRBV9	TRBJ2-2	TRBD2	CASSGSSGPRGGELFF	TGTGCCAGCAGCGGGTCTAGCGGCCCCCGCGGCGGGGAGCTGTTTTTT
-	TRBV30	TRBJ2-2	-	CAWSRPSDYTGELFF	TGTGCCTGGAGTCGACCCTCAGACTACACCGGGGAGCTGTTTTTT
-	TRBV5-4	TRBJ2-7	TRBD1	CASSVGQGNGEQYF	TGTGCCAGCAGCGTAGGACAGGGTAACGGCGAGCAGTACTTC
-	TRBV24-1	TRBJ2-5	TRBD1	CATSDLGTVYEETQYF	TGTGCCACCAGTGACCTCGGGACAGTGTATGAAGAGACCCAGTACTTC
-	TRBV2	TRBJ1-6	-	CASSGGGNSPLHF	TGTGCCAGCAGTGGGGGGGGGAATTCACCCCTCCACTTT
-	TRBV7-2	TRBJ1-2	-	CASSLVHPNYGYTF	TGTGCCAGCAGCTTAGTACACCCAAACTATGGCTACACCTTC
-	TRBV5-1	TRBJ2-3	-	CASSLRQNTDTQYF	TGCGCCAGCAGCTTGCGACAGAACACAGATACGCAGTATTTT
-	TRBV6-5	TRBJ1-1	-	CASRQLMNTEAFF	TGTGCCAGCAGACAGCTCATGAACACTGAAGCTTTCTTT
-	TRBV7-3	TRBJ1-3	-	CASSLSGSSGNTIYF	TGTGCCAGCAGCTTAAGCGGGTCCTCTGGAAACACCATATATTTT
-	TRBV29-1	TRBJ1-2	-	CSVEGRADYGYTF	TGCAGCGTTGAGGGCAGAGCTGACTATGGCTACACCTTC
-	TRBV5-6	TRBJ1-6	-	CASSSRVFHSPLHF	TGTGCCAGCAGCTCTCGGGTTTTCCATTCACCCCTCCACTTT
-	TRBV6-5	TRBJ2-7	TRBD2	CASSLAGAPNYEQYF	TGTGCCAGCAGTCTAGCGGGAGCCCCGAACTACGAGCAGTACTTC
few	TRBV5-1	TRBJ1-1	-	CASSLATLAGTEAFF	TGCGCCAGCAGCTTGGCGACCCTCGCGGGCACTGAAGCTTTCTTT
many	TRBV30	TRBJ1-3	-	CAWTRLSGNTIYF	TGTGCCTGGACCCGGTTGTCTGGAAACACCATATATTTT
-	TRBV14	TRBJ1-3	TRBD1	CASSQSLRGFGNTIYF	TGTGCCAGCAGCCAATCCCTCAGGGGGTTTGGAAACACCATATATTTT
-	TRBV12-3/TRBV12-4	TRBJ1-1	-	CASSLISTEAFF	TGTGCCAGCAGTTTGATCAGTACTGAAGCTTTCTTT
-	TRBV9	TRBJ1-3	TRBD1	CASSPGQGAAGNTIYF	TGTGCCAGCAGCCCCGGACAGGGGGCGGCTGGAAACACCATATATTTT
-	TRBV4-1	TRBJ2-1	TRBD2	CASRSPGLVSYNEQFF	TGCGCCAGCAGGTCACCGGGACTAGTATCCTACAATGAGCAGTTCTTC
-	TRBV7-3	TRBJ2-1	-	CASSLKTTGRSDEQFF	TGTGCCAGCAGCCTGAAAACGACAGGGAGGTCGGATGAGCAGTTCTTC
-	TRBV3-1/TRBV3-2	TRBJ2-7	-	CASSQRGPLYF	TGTGCCAGCAGCCAAAGGGGCCCCCTGTACTTC
-	TRBV6-6	TRBJ1-2	-	CASAGGDYGYTF	TGTGCCAGCGCGGGGGGGGACTATGGCTACACCTTC
-	TRBV5-1	TRBJ1-3	-	CASSLATGSRNTIYF	TGCGCCAGCAGCTTGGCGACGGGGTCAAGAAACACCATATATTTT
once	TRBV24-1	TRBJ2-1	TRBD2	CATSDLRTSGYNEQFF	TGTGCCACCAGTGATTTGAGGACTAGCGGGTACAATGAGCAGTTCTTC
-	TRBV6-5	TRBJ2-7	TRBD1	CASSFRDRDTYEQYF	TGTGCCAGCAGTTTCCGGGACAGGGACACCTACGAGCAGTACTTC
-	TRBV29-1	TRBJ2-2	-	CSVGGASVTGELFF	TGCAGCGTTGGTGGGGCTAGCGTCACCGGGGAGCTGTTTTTT
-	TRBV7-2	TRBJ2-7	TRBD2	CASSLEGGRAYEQYF	TGTGCCAGCAGCTTAGAGGGCGGGAGGGCCTACGAGCAGTACTTC
-	TRBV2	TRBJ1-1	-	CASSLRNTEAFF	TGTGCCAGCAGTCTCCGGAACACTGAAGCTTTCTTT
-	TRBV4-1	TRBJ2-1	TRBD1	CASSQRQGSNEQFF	TGCGCCAGCAGCCAACGACAGGGTTCCAATGAGCAGTTCTTC
-	TRBV5-1	TRBJ2-2	-	CASSRSGANTGELFF	TGCGCCAGCAGCCGATCTGGGGCTAACACCGGGGAGCTGTTTTTT
-	TRBV27	TRBJ2-1	TRBD2	CASTTTSGREDEQFF	TGTGCCAGCACCACGACTAGCGGGAGGGAGGATGAGCAGTTCTTC
few	TRBV21-1	TRBJ2-7	-	CASRTTSGFYEQYF	TGTGCCAGCAGGACGACTAGCGGTTTCTACGAGCAGTACTTC
-	TRBV2	TRBJ2-7	-	CASRIAEEGLYF	TGTGCCAGCAGAATAGCGGAGGAGGGCCTGTACTTC
-	TRBV27	TRBJ2-5	-	CASSLLGAETQYF	TGTGCCAGCAGTTTATTAGGGGCTGAGACCCAGTACTTC
-	TRBV24-1	TRBJ1-1	TRBD1	CATSVTGGTEAFF	TGTGCCACCAGCGTTACAGGGGGCACTGAAGCTTTCTTT
-	TRBV6-1	TRBJ1-3	-	CASSELPFTGGYSNTIYF	TGTGCCAGCAGTGAATTGCCGTTTACGGGGGGGTATTCGAACACCATATATTTT
-	TRBV28	TRBJ1-1	TRBD1	CASSVQGQAFF	TGTGCCAGCAGCGTACAGGGGCAAGCTTTCTTT
-	TRBV10-3	TRBJ1-1	TRBD1	CAISPGGAITEAFF	TGTGCCATCAGCCCAGGGGGCGCGATAACTGAAGCTTTCTTT
once	TRBV30	TRBJ2-7	-	CAWTGGYEQYF	TGTGCCTGGACTGGCGGATACGAGCAGTACTTC
-	TRBV7-2	TRBJ2-5	-	CASSFTGDQGKETQYF	TGTGCCAGCAGCTTCACTGGCGATCAGGGGAAAGAGACCCAGTACTTC
-	TRBV13	TRBJ2-1	TRBD2	CASSPTWGLAGGGEQFF	TGTGCCAGCAGCCCTACCTGGGGACTAGCGGGGGGAGGTGAGCAGTTCTTC
-	TRBV9	TRBJ2-1	TRBD2	CASSVGLAEYNEQFF	TGTGCCAGCAGCGTGGGACTAGCGGAATACAATGAGCAGTTCTTC
-	TRBV19	TRBJ2-7	TRBD2	CASSISGSITYEQYF	TGTGCCAGTAGTATTAGCGGGTCAATAACCTACGAGCAGTACTTC
-	TRBV14	TRBJ1-1	TRBD1	CASSHGPDRGTWASF	TGTGCCAGCAGCCATGGTCCGGACAGGGGGACATGGGCGTCCTTT
-	TRBV11-2	TRBJ1-2	-	CASSLNSGLPGTF	TGTGCCAGCAGCTTGAATTCGGGACTCCCAGGGACCTTC
once	TRBV2	TRBJ1-5	-	CASSWGSQPQHF	TGTGCCAGCAGTTGGGGCAGTCAGCCCCAGCATTTT
-	TRBV6-5	TRBJ1-6	TRBD1	CASRRTGDHSPLHF	TGTGCCAGCAGGCGGACAGGGGACCATTCACCCCTCCACTTT
-	TRBV5-5	TRBJ2-7	-	CASSLTGDYYYEQYF	TGTGCCAGCAGCCTTACAGGAGATTATTACTACGAGCAGTACTTC
-	TRBV7-2	TRBJ1-5	TRBD1	CASSPGSRGLPQHF	TGTGCCAGCAGCCCTGGCTCAAGGGGGCTGCCCCAGCATTTT
few	TRBV7-9	TRBJ2-7	-	CASSYWTDSYEQYF	TGTGCCAGCAGCTATTGGACAGATTCCTACGAGCAGTACTTC
-	TRBV5-6	TRBJ2-3	-	CASSLILDTQYF	TGTGCCAGCAGCTTAATTCTGGATACGCAGTATTTT
-	TRBV7-2	TRBJ1-3	TRBD1	CASTLDRARNTIYF	TGTGCCAGCACCCTAGACAGGGCAAGAAACACCATATATTTT
-	TRBV5-4	TRBJ2-5	TRBD1	CASSSPQDRGRETQYF	TGTGCCAGCAGCTCCCCTCAGGACAGGGGGCGAGAGACCCAGTACTTC
-	TRBV18	TRBJ2-1	-	CASSQLTAGNEQFF	TGTGCCAGCTCACAGCTGACCGCAGGCAATGAGCAGTTCTTC